This TCR beta chain was found in a study of blood T cells in healthy people across ages. This clonotype was counted a few times. Alongside a J-beta primer mix, a sample-barcoded 5' primer served in a second PCR lasting 7 to 11 cycles. Using its own MiXCR run on the 5' RACE reads, TCRdb lists one record per CDR3 protein. The sample lists 600,000 or so distinct CDR3 sequences, 47% occurring once. Sequencing was performed on blood. This TCR came from a man older than 75 in good health.

CDR3 loop: CASSKQGASSYEQYF. CDR3 DNA sequence: TGTGCCAGCAGCAAACAGGGGGCAAGCTCCTACGAGCAGTACTTC. This chain joins TRBV11-2 and TRBJ2-7; 9 bases match TRBD1. The ends lost 5 bases at V and 0 bases at J; junction bases unmatched: 5. CDR1 and CDR2 from the germline V gene are SGHAT and FQNNGV. The CDR3 runs 15 residues.